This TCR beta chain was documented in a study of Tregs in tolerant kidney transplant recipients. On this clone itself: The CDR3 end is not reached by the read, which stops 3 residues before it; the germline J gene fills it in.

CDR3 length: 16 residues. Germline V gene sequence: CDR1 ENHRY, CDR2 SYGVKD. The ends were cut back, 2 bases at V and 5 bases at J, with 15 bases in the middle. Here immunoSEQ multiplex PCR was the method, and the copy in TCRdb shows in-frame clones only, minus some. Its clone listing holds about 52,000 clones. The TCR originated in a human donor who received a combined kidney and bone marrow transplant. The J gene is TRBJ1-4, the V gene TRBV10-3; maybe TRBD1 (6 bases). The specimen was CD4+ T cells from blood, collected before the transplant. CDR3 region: CAISEGAGAINEKLFF. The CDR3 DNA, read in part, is TGTGCCATCAGTGAGGGGGCAGGGGCCATCAATGAAAAA.